This T cell receptor (beta chain) was documented in a study of blood T cell repertoires in COVID-19. Study-wide context: Acute and convalescent COVID-19 samples came from the United States, Italy and Spain. In each case, the material was cDNA or gDNA derived from T cells, B-cell-depleted T cells, or PBMCs.

The CDR3 loop spans 16 amino acids. V shed 2 bases and J 9 bases; nucleotides not matched to a gene: 5. Germline V gene data show CDR1 as MDHEN and CDR2 as SYDVKM. Methods used by the authors: Researchers report that nucleated cell counts were estimated from reference gene primer amplification. Assay: immunoSEQ multiplex PCR; the TCRdb copy retains only in-frame clones and omits some. The DNA gave D and trimming, while V, J and clone size come from that table. The data show around 75,000 clones, approximately 90% seen once. The specimen sequenced was peripheral blood. The sequence derives from a man aged 55 to 70 with acute or convalescent COVID-19. The rearrangement uses TRBV28 and TRBJ2-1, with 15 bases lining up with TRBD2. The CDR3 coding sequence is TGTGCCAGCAGTTTAGGACTAGCGGGAGGGGTCGGTGAGCAGTTCTTC. Its translation is CASSLGLAGGVGEQFF.